This T cell receptor beta chain was sequenced in a study of T cell responses to AZD1222 COVID-19 vaccine. Data came from immunoSEQ multiplex PCR; TCRdb stores just in-frame clones and leaves some out. Among 150,000 to 160,000 clones listed, 70% to 90% were seen once. This clone occurred once. The receptor's source is an adult who had recovered from COVID-19. This specimen consisted of peripheral blood, obtained after recovery from COVID-19.

Here the CDR3 DNA reads TGTGCCAGCAGGAACTCCGGGGCGGGACAGGGGGCAGGTGGCTACACCTTC. It specifies CASRNSGAGQGAGGYTF. This chain uses TRBV28 with TRBJ1-2, with TRBD1 matching over 12 bases. Losses at the gene ends were 6 bases for V and 7 bases for J; bases not matched to a gene: 15. Germline CDR1 MDHEN, CDR2 SYDVKM. The CDR3 is 17 amino acids.